The rows below give T cell receptor beta chains drawn from one sample of a study of cytomegalovirus exposure and HLA in healthy donors. Clones were read by immunoSEQ multiplex PCR, and TCRdb kept only the in-frame ones, dropping some. The sample lists about 140,000 clones, 79% occurring once. Sample: PBMCs. These TCRs come from a man aged 35 to 55 in good health and CMV-seropositive. The CDR3 runs from the conserved cysteine through the conserved F or W. The D gene is left open where the match is weak. Clone size appears in some rows only: once, few, many, or a class for an expanded clone.

V	D	size	J	DNA	CDR3
TRBV6-5	.	.	TRBJ2-1	TGTGCCAGCAGACAGGCCCTCTACAATGAGCAGTTCTTC	CASRQALYNEQFF
TRBV10-2	.	once	TRBJ2-2	TGCGCCAGCAGCGACACCGGGACAAGGATCCCAACCGGGGAGCTGTTTTTT	CASSDTGTRIPTGELFF
TRBV10-2	.	.	TRBJ1-2	TGCGCCAGCACCGTAGACAGCCGGAGGGACTATGGCTACACCTTC	CASTVDSRRDYGYTF
TRBV5-1	.	.	TRBJ1-6	TGCGCCAGCAGCTTGGGCGAGGGTCAGATCACCTATAATTCACCCCTCCACTTT	CASSLGEGQITYNSPLHF
TRBV5-1	.	few	TRBJ1-4	TGCGCCAGCAGCTCACTGACGGGGGGGGAAAAACTGTTTTTT	CASSSLTGGEKLFF
TRBV6-6	.	few	TRBJ1-1	TGTGCCAGCAGTTACGGTAGGGAGAGGGCTTTCTTT	CASSYGRERAFF
TRBV29-1	TRBD1	.	TRBJ1-2	TGCAGCGTTCGGACAGGGAATTATGGCTACACCTTC	CSVRTGNYGYTF
TRBV10-3	.	.	TRBJ2-3	TGTGCCATCAGTGAGTCGGGCGATGGAGATACGCAGTATTTT	CAISESGDGDTQYF
TRBV28	.	.	TRBJ1-4	TGTGCCAGCAGAACAGGTGAAAAACTGTTTTTT	CASRTGEKLFF
TRBV4-1	.	.	TRBJ1-1	TGCGCCAGCAGCCAGACCCGGGCCGGGGTCACTGAAGCTTTCTTT	CASSQTRAGVTEAFF
TRBV25-1	TRBD1	.	TRBJ2-1	TGTGCCAGCAGTGCGTCTTGGGACAGGATGTACAATGAGCAGTTCTTC	CASSASWDRMYNEQFF
TRBV5-1	TRBD1	.	TRBJ1-5	TGCGCCAGCAGCTTGGGCCCGACAGGGCGGAATAGCAATCAGCCCCAGCATTTT	CASSLGPTGRNSNQPQHF
TRBV11-1	.	.	TRBJ2-7	TGTGCCAGCAGCTTGTATAGCGGCGCCTACGAGCAGTACTTC	CASSLYSGAYEQYF
TRBV19	TRBD1	once	TRBJ1-1	TGTGCCAGTAGTGAGAGGGACAGAAGCACTGAAGCTTTCTTT	CASSERDRSTEAFF
TRBV29-1	TRBD1	.	TRBJ1-6	TGCAGCGCCAGACAGGGGCGCGGTTCACCCCTCCACTTT	CSARQGRGSPLHF
TRBV6-6	.	.	TRBJ2-7	TGTGCCAGCAGTAGCTCTAGGAGTTCCGAGCAGTACTTC	CASSSSRSSEQYF
TRBV6-1	.	.	TRBJ1-4	TGTGCCAGCACTTTGGGGAGGGGCTTGAATGAAAAACTGTTTTTT	CASTLGRGLNEKLFF
TRBV7-3	.	.	TRBJ2-5	TGTGCCAGCAGCTTAGGGGGCTATGAGACCCAGTACTTC	CASSLGGYETQYF
TRBV4-1	.	.	TRBJ2-3	TGCGCCAGCAGCCAAGATTTTTCTCTTAGCACAGATACGCAGTATTTT	CASSQDFSLSTDTQYF
TRBV9	.	.	TRBJ2-2	TGTGCCAGCAGCCTGGTAGGAGGACTCGGGGAGCTGTTTTTT	CASSLVGGLGELFF
TRBV5-4	.	.	TRBJ2-5	TGTGCCAGCAGCCCTAAACAGGGCCGCCAAGAGACCCAGTACTTC	CASSPKQGRQETQYF
TRBV5-4	.	.	TRBJ2-6	TGTGCCAGCAGCTCACGGGGAACTGGGGCCAACGTCCTGACTTTC	CASSSRGTGANVLTF
TRBV29-1	.	.	TRBJ1-1	TGCAGCGCCGAGGGACAATTTAGGACTGAAGCTTTCTTT	CSAEGQFRTEAFF
TRBV28	TRBD1	.	TRBJ2-2	TGTGCCAGCAGTAACTTAGGACAGGGAGACACCGGGGAGCTGTTTTTT	CASSNLGQGDTGELFF
TRBV9	TRBD1	once	TRBJ1-2	TGTGCCAGCAGCGTAGGTCCAGGGACAGGGCCGTATGGCTACACCTTC	CASSVGPGTGPYGYTF
TRBV5-6	TRBD2	.	TRBJ2-7	TGTGCCAGCAGCTTGGTCCTAGCGGGATCCTACGAGCAGTACTTC	CASSLVLAGSYEQYF